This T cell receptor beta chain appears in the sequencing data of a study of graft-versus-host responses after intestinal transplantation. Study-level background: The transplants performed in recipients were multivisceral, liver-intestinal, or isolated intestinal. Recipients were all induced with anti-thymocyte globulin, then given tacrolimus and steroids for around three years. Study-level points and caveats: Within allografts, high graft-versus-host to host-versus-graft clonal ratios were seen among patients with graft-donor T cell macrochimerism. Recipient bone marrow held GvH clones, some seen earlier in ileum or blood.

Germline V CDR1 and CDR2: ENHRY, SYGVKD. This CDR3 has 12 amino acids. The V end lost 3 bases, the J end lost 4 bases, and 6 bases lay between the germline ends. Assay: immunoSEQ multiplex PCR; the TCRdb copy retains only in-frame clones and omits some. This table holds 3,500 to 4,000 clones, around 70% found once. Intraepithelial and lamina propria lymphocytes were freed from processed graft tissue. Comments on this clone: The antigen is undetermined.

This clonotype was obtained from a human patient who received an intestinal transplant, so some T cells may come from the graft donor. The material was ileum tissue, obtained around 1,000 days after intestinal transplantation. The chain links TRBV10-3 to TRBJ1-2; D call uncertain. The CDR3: CAISDGGYGYTF. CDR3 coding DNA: TGTGCCATCAGTGACGGTGGCTATGGCTACACCTTC.